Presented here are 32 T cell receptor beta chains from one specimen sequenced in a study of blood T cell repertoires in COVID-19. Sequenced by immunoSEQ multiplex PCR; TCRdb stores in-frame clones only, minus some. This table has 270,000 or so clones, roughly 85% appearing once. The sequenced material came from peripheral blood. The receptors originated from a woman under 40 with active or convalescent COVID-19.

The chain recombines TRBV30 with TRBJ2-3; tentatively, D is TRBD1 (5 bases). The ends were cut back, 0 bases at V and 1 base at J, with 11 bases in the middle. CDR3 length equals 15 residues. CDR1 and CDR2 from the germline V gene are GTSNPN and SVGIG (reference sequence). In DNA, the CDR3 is TGTGCCTGGAGTGTAGCCAGGGCCGGCACAGATACGCAGTATTTT. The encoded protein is CAWSVARAGTDTQYF.

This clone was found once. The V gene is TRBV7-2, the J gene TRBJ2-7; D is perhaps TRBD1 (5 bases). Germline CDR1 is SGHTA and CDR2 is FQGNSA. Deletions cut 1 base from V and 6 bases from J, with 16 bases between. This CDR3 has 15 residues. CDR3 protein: CASSLVGALNGEQYF. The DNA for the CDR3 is TGTGCCAGCAGCTTAGTTGGGGCGCTTAACGGCGAGCAGTACTTC.

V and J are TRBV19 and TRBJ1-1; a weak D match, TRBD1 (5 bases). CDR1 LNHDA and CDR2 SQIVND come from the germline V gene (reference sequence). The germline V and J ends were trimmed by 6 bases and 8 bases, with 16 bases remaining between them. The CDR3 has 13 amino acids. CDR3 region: CASSPRRGGEAFF. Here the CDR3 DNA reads TGTGCCAGTAGCCCCAGGAGGGGAGGCGAAGCTTTCTTT.

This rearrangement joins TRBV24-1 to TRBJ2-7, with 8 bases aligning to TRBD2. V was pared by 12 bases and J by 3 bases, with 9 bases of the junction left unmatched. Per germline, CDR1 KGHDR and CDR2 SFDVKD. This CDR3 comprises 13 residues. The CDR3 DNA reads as TGTGCCCCCCGGGGGCTAGCGGGCTACGAGCAGTACTTC. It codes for CAPRGLAGYEQYF.

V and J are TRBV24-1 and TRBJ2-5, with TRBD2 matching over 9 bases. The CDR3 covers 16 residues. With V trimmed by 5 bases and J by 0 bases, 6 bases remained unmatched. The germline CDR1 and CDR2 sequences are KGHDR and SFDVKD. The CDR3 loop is CATSVGGGANQETQYF. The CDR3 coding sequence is TGTGCCACCAGTGTCGGCGGGGGGGCCAACCAAGAGACCCAGTACTTC.

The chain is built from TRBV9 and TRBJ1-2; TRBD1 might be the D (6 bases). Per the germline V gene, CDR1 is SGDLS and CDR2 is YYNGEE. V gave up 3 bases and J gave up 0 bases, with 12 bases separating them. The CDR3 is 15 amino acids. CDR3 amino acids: CASSGQQGPNYGYTF. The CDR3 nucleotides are TGTGCCAGCAGCGGACAACAGGGCCCTAACTATGGCTACACCTTC. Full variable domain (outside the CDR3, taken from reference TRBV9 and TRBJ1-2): DSGVTQTPKHLITATGQRVTLRCSPRSGDLSVYWYQQSLDQGLQFLIQYYNGEERAKGNILERFSAQQFPDLHSELNLSSLELGDSALYFCASSGQQGPNYGYTFGSGTRLTVV.

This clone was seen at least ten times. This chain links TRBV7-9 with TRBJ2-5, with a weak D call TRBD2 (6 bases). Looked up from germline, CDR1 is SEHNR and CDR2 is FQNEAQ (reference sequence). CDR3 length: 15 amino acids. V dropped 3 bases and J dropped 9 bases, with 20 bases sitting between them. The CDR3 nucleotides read TGTGCCAGCAGCTTTGACCTCGGGACTCCCGGGGCCCAGTACTTC. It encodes CASSFDLGTPGAQYF.

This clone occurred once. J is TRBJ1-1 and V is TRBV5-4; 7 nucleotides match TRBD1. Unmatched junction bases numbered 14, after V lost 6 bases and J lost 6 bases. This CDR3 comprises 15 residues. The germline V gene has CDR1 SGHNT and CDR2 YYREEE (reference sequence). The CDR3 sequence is CASTLTTGIGSEAFF. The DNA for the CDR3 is TGTGCCAGCACCCTGACGACAGGGATTGGATCTGAAGCTTTCTTT. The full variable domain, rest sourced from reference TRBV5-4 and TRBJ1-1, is ETGVTQSPTHLIKTRGQQVTLRCSSQSGHNTVSWYQQALGQGPQFIFQYYREEENGRGNFPPRFSGLQFPNYSSELNVNALELDDSALYLCASTLTTGIGSEAFFGQGTRLTVV.

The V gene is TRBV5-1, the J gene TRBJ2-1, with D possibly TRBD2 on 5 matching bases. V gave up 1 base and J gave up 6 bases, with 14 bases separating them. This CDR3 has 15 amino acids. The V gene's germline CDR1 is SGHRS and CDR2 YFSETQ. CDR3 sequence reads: CASSLQAGLGNEQFF. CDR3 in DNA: TGCGCCAGCAGCTTGCAGGCGGGTTTGGGCAATGAGCAGTTCTTC.

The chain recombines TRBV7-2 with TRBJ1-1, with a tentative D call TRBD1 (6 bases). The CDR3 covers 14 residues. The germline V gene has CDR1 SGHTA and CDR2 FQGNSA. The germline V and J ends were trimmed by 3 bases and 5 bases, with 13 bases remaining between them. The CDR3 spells CASSFDRSETEAFF. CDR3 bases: TGTGCCAGCAGCTTTGACAGGAGCGAAACTGAAGCTTTCTTT.

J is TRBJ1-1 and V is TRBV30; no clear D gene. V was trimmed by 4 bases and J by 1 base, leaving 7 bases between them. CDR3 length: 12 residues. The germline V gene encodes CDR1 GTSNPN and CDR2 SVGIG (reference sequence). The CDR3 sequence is CAWMDWNTEAFF. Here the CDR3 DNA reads TGTGCCTGGATGGACTGGAACACTGAAGCTTTCTTT. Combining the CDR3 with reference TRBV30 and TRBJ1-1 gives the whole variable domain SQTIHQWPATLVQPVGSPLSLECTVEGTSNPNLYWYRQAAGRGLQLLFYSVGIGQISSEVPQNLSASRPQDRQFILSSKKLLLSDSGFYLCAWMDWNTEAFFGQGTRLTVV.

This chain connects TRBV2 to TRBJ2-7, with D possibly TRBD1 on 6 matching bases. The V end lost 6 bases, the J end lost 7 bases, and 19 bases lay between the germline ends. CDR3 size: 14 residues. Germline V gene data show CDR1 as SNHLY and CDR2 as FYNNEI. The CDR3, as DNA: TGTGCCAGCAGGGCGAGCCTCGGACAGTATGAGCAGTACTTC. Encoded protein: CASRASLGQYEQYF.

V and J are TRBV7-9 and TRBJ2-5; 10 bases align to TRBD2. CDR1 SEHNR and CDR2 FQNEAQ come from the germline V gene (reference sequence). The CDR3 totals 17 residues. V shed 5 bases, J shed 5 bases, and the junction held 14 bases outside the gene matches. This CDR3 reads CASSPGASGGVEETQYF. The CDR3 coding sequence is TGTGCCAGCAGCCCTGGGGCTAGCGGGGGTGTGGAGGAGACCCAGTACTTC.

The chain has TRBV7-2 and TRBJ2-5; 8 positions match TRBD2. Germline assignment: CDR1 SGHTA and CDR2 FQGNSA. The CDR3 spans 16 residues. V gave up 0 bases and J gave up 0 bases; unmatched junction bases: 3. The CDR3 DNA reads TGTGCCAGCAGCTTAGCAGCGGGGGCGTACCAAGAGACCCAGTACTTC. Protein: CASSLAAGAYQETQYF.

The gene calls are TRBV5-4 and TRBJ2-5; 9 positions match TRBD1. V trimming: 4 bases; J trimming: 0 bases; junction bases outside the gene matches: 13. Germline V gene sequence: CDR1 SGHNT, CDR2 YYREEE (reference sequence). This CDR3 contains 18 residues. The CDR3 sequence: CASSGGTGGDPNQETQYF. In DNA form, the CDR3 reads TGTGCCAGCAGCGGGGGAACAGGGGGCGATCCTAACCAAGAGACCCAGTACTTC.

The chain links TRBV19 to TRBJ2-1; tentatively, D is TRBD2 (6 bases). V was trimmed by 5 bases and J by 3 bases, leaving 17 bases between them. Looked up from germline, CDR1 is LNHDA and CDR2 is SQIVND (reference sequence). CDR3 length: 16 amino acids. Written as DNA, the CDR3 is TGTGCCAGTAGTTTCCGCCACGGCGGGGACTACAATGAGCAGTTCTTC. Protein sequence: CASSFRHGGDYNEQFF.

CDR3 nucleotide sequence: TGTGCCAGCAGCTTAAAGGGGATGAAAGCTACCGGGGGTGGGTATGGCTACACCTTC. Translating gives CASSLKGMKATGGGYGYTF. The chain joins TRBV7-9 to TRBJ1-2, with a possible D match to TRBD1 (5 bases). Trimming removed 2 bases at V and 5 bases at J, with 27 bases between. The CDR3 is made up of 19 amino acids. Germline-derived CDR1 and CDR2 are SEHNR and FQNEAQ (reference sequence).

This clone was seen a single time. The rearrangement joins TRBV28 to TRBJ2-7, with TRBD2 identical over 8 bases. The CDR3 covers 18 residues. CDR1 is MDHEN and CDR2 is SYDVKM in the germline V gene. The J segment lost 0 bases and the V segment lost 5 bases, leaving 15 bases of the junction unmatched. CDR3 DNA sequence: TGTGCCAGCAGTCGGGGGGGGCTCCTGGATCGACACTCCTACGAGCAGTACTTC. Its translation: CASSRGGLLDRHSYEQYF.

The CDR3, as DNA: TGTGCCAGTAGTAGAGACAGGGGGTCTAGTAATTCACCCCTCCACTTT. This codes for CASSRDRGSSNSPLHF. The genes are TRBV19 and TRBJ1-6; 9 bases are shared with TRBD1. Germline values: CDR1 LNHDA, CDR2 SQIVND (reference sequence). The CDR3 length is 16 residues. Trimming cost V 4 bases and J 6 bases; bases outside gene matches: 7.

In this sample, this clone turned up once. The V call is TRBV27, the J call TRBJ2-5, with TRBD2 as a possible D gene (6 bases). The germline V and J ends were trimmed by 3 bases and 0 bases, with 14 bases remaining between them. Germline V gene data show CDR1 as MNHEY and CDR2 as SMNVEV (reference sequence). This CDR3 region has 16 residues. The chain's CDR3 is CASSLSAGRNQETQYF. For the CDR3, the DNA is TGTGCCAGCAGTTTGAGCGCAGGGAGGAACCAAGAGACCCAGTACTTC.

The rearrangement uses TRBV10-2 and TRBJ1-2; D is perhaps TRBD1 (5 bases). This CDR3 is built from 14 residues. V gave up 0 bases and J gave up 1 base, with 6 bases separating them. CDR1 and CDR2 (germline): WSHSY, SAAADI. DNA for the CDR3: TGCGCCAGCAGTGAGTCGCAGGGTAACTATGGCTACACCTTC. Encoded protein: CASSESQGNYGYTF.

This CDR3 reads CASSLGLLGGVTTNEKLFF. DNA of the CDR3: TGTGCCAGCAGCTTAGGCCTACTGGGAGGTGTCACAACTAATGAAAAACTGTTTTTT. The chain has TRBV13 and TRBJ1-4; D is undetermined. V dropped 0 bases and J dropped 0 bases, with 17 bases sitting between them. The CDR3 consists of 19 residues. Germline V gives CDR1 PRHDT, CDR2 FYEKMQ (reference sequence).

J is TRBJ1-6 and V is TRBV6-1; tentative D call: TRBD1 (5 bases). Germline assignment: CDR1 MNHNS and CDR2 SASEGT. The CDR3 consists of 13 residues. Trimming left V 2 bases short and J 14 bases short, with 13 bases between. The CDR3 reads CASSEREGAALHF. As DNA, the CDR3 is TGTGCCAGCAGTGAAAGGGAAGGGGCCGCCCTCCACTTT.

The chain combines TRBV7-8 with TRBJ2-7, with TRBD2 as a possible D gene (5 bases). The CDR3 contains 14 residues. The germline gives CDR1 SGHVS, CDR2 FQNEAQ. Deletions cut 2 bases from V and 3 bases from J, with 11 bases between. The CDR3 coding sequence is TGTGCCAGCAGCTTAAGGACTTCCCGCTACGAGCAGTACTTC. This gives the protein CASSLRTSRYEQYF.

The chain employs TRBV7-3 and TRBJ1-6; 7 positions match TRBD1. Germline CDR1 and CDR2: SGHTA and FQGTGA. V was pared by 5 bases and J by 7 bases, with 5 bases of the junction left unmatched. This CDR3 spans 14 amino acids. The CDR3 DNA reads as TGTGCCAGCAGCCCCGGGACAGAGAATTCACCCCTCCACTTT. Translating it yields CASSPGTENSPLHF.

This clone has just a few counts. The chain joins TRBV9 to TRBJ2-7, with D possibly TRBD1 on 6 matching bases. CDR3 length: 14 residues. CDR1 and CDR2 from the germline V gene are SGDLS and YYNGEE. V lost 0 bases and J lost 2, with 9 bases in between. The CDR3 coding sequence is TGTGCCAGCAGCGTAGCTGACAGGACCTACGAGCAGTACTTC. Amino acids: CASSVADRTYEQYF.

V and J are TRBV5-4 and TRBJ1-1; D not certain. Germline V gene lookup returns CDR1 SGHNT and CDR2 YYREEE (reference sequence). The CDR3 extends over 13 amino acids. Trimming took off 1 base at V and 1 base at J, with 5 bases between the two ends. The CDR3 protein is CASSLLPNTEAFF. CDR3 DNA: TGTGCCAGCAGCTTGCTTCCGAACACTGAAGCTTTCTTT. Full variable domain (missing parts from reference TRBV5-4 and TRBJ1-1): ETGVTQSPTHLIKTRGQQVTLRCSSQSGHNTVSWYQQALGQGPQFIFQYYREEENGRGNFPPRFSGLQFPNYSSELNVNALELDDSALYLCASSLLPNTEAFFGQGTRLTVV.

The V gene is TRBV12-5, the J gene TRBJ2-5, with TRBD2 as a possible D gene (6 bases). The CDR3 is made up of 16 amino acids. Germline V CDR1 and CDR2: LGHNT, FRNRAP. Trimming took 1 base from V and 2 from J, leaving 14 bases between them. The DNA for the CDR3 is TGTGCTAGTGGTTTGGCCCGGGGGTCCTTACAAGAGACCCAGTACTTC. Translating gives CASGLARGSLQETQYF.

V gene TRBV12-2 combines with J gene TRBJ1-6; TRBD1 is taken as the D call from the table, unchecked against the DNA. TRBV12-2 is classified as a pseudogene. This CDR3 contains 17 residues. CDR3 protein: CASRLDRGDDNNSPLHF. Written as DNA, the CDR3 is TGTGCAAGTCGCTTAGACAGGGGAGATGATAATAATTCACCCCTCCACTTT.

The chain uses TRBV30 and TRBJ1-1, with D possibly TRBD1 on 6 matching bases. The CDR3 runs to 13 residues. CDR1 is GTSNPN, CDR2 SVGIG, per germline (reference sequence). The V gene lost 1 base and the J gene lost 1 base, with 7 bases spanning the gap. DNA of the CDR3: TGTGCCTGGAGTGAAGGGGGGAACACTGAAGCTTTCTTT. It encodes CAWSEGGNTEAFF.

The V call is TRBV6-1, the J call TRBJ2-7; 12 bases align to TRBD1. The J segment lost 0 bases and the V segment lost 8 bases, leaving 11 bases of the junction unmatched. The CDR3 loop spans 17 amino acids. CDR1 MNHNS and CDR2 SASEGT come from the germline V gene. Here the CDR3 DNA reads TGTGCCAGCGGTGGGGGACAGGGGGCTAAATTCTCCTACGAGCAGTACTTC. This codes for CASGGGQGAKFSYEQYF.

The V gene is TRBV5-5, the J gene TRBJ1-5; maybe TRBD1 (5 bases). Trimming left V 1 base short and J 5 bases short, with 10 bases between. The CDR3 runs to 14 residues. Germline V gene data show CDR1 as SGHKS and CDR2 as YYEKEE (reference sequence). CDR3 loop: CASSLYTGDQPQHF. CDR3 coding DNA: TGTGCCAGCAGCTTGTACACAGGCGATCAGCCCCAGCATTTT.